This T cell receptor beta chain was sequenced during a study of blood T cell repertoires in COVID-19. Study overall: The samples span acute and convalescent COVID-19 from the United States, Italy and Spain. The cDNA or gDNA used as material had been derived from T cells, B-cell-depleted T cells, or PBMCs.

Seattle's enrolled individuals joined amid active infection and were then monitored longitudinally. The table came from immunoSEQ multiplex PCR; TCRdb's copy has only in-frame clones and leaves some out. The table records 200,000 to 300,000 clones, more than 80% of them present only once. A few counts support this clone. This CDR3 has 11 residues. Germline-derived CDR1 and CDR2 are SQVTM and ANQGSEA. The V end lost 3 bases, the J end lost 3 bases, and 5 bases lay between the germline ends. The source is a woman of 80 years or more with COVID-19, enrolled during active disease. J is TRBJ1-1 and V is TRBV29-1; D unclear. Sequencing was performed on peripheral blood. CDR3 amino acids: CSVDIYTEAFF. CDR3 sequence (DNA): TGCAGCGTTGATATTTACACTGAAGCTTTCTTT.